The rows below give T cell receptor beta chains drawn from one sample of a study of blood T cells in healthy people across ages. Using its own MiXCR run on the 5' RACE reads, TCRdb lists one record per CDR3 protein. The sample includes roughly 1,500,000 distinct CDR3 sequences, around two fifths of them seen just once. What was sequenced was blood. The receptors originated from a young woman in good health. Both conserved end residues are trimmed from each CDR3. Not every row has a clone size; where given, it reads once, few, many or a size class.

>TRBJ1-2|few|TRBV6-5
ASTLAARANNYGYT
>TRBJ2-1|NA|TRBV6-4
ASRQGKSYNEQF
>TRBJ1-2|few|TRBV9
ASSVEGGHYGYT
>TRBJ2-1|few|TRBV5-1
ASSFIGRTGSNEQF
>TRBJ1-1|NA|TRBV3-1
ASSQERIRGTEAF
>TRBJ2-1|NA|TRBV20-1
SARPWDRGNNEQF
>TRBJ1-2|few|TRBV4-1
ASSPNQGDVYGYT
>TRBJ2-1|NA|TRBV10-3
AISESESGGAYNEQF
>TRBJ1-6|NA|TRBV4-2
ASSQALGGTSPLH
>TRBJ1-1|NA|TRBV27
ASSTISGTGTEAF
>TRBJ2-1|few|TRBV7-9
ASSSQQGRTSYNEQF
>TRBJ1-1|NA|TRBV6-5
ASRTGPSEAF
>TRBJ2-7|NA|TRBV5-8
ATPQGHLYEQY
>TRBJ1-5|NA|TRBV7-2
ASSPGRDRGYSNQPRH
>TRBJ2-7|NA|TRBV3-1
ASSQAGTVTYEQY
>TRBJ1-2|few|TRBV20-1
SARVPFEVHGYT
>NA|NA|TRBV12-3/TRBV12-4
ASSRRTAASYEQY
>TRBJ1-4|NA|TRBV5-1
ASSLVPSTNEKLF
>TRBJ2-5|few|TRBV20-1
SAREVSGVETQY
>TRBJ1-5|NA|TRBV6-1
ASSEEGRVRTTRTQH
>TRBJ2-5|NA|TRBV28
ASSPRLERGTETQN
>TRBJ2-2|few|TRBV3-1
ASSRYDGTGELF
>TRBJ2-3|few|TRBV20-1
SAKGRQNTDTQY
>TRBJ1-1|once|TRBV29-1
SVEKGMDTEAF
>TRBJ2-1|few|TRBV25-1
ASSESRAVNEQF
>TRBJ1-1|few|TRBV30
AWSAGSNTEAF
>TRBJ2-5|NA|TRBV7-8
ASSKGQGVETQY
>TRBJ1-2|many|TRBV12-3/TRBV12-4
ASSLQVNYGYT
>TRBJ2-4|NA|TRBV20-1
SARDASGSGAKNIQY
>TRBJ2-7|NA|TRBV7-9
ASSRILDPSYEQY
>TRBJ1-5|NA|TRBV6-1
ASRPFSNQPQH
>TRBJ2-2|NA|TRBV29-1
SVFPRGSEAGELF
>TRBJ2-1|NA|TRBV7-2
ASSLPTRNEQF
>TRBJ2-3|few|TRBV6-1
ASTRTTDTQY
>TRBJ2-3|NA|TRBV12-3/TRBV12-4
ASSPGTSGALDTQY
>TRBJ2-1|NA|TRBV20-1
SARPTSENEQF
>TRBJ2-5|NA|TRBV28
ASSFWMKSRDYPQETQY
>NA|NA|TRBV25-1
ASSEGWQPYEQY
>TRBJ1-2|few|TRBV6-5
ASRQGSGYGYT
>TRBJ2-7|few|TRBV20-1
SAMQGSYEQY
>TRBJ2-1|few|TRBV5-1
ASSLVRLAGGLSYNEQF
>NA|few|TRBV6-2/TRBV6-3
ASSYGDPHYNEQY
>TRBJ2-2|NA|TRBV10-3
AIRAINTGELF
>TRBJ2-1|few|TRBV4-1
ASSQAETSGGVSSYNEQF
>TRBJ1-4|few|TRBV7-9
ASSWMLRDEKLF
>TRBJ1-6|NA|TRBV13
ASSLGVGAADSPLH
>TRBJ2-6|NA|TRBV7-2
ASRQRISGANVLT
>TRBJ2-2|once|TRBV20-1
SAVAKGNTGELF
>TRBJ2-3|NA|TRBV5-1
ASSLLRGGNTDTQY
>TRBJ1-6|NA|TRBV12-3/TRBV12-4
ASSPTGGSNPPLH